The clone carrying this T cell receptor beta chain was picked up many times. Its antigen is still unknown. This sample was taken from a study of T-cell reconstitution after alpha-beta-depleted transplantation in children. Notes on the study in general: Approximately two months post-transplant, alpha-beta T cells reportedly originated from several hundred expanded graft clones. T-cell numbers and diversity, one year after transplant, stemmed largely from T cells that were newly produced. At day 60, the high TCRbeta diversity found in some patients originated from recipient T cells and thymic progenitors that had survived.

V lost 7 bases, J lost 4 bases, and 10 bases stayed unmatched. The V gene's germline CDR1 is SQVTM and CDR2 ANQGSEA. The CDR3 has 14 residues. Preparation of the TCRbeta library involved a method that used unique molecular identifiers. TCRdb re-called the PCR reads with MiXCR, one entry per CDR3 protein. The sample lists under 850,000 distinct CDR3 sequences; less than 15% were seen once. The chain joins TRBV29-1 to TRBJ2-5; 9 nucleotides agree with TRBD2. Sequencing used PBMCs, obtained before TCRalphabeta/CD19-depleted stem cell transplant. This receptor was taken from a girl aged 2 to 9 with congenital amegakaryocytic thrombocytopenia, due to receive a stem cell transplant. The DNA for the CDR3 is TGCAGCGCGAAGACTAGCGGAGGGGCAGAGACCCAGTACTTC. It encodes CSAKTSGGAETQYF.